The present T cell receptor (beta chain) was sequenced within a study of blood T cell repertoires in COVID-19. Study as a whole: T cells, B-cell-depleted T cells, or PBMCs provided the cDNA or gDNA that served as material.

Here immunoSEQ multiplex PCR was the method, and the copy in TCRdb shows in-frame clones only, minus some. This table has roughly 150,000 clones, approximately 80% appearing once. Enrolled through a virtual design, the participants were between roughly 18 and 100 years of age and came from around 25 US areas. The CDR3 extends over 17 amino acids. Trimming left V 3 bases short and J 2 bases short, with 18 bases between. CDR1 and CDR2 (germline): LNHDA, SQIVND (reference sequence). This clonotype originated in a woman aged 45 to 65 who had recovered from COVID-19. The sequencing input was PBMCs or T cells enriched from blood (not recorded which). This sequence joins TRBV19 and TRBJ2-3; TRBD2 might be the D (6 bases). CDR3: CASSIGVSGRHTDTQYF. The CDR3 DNA follows: TGTGCCAGTAGTATTGGAGTCAGCGGGCGCCACACAGATACGCAGTATTTT.